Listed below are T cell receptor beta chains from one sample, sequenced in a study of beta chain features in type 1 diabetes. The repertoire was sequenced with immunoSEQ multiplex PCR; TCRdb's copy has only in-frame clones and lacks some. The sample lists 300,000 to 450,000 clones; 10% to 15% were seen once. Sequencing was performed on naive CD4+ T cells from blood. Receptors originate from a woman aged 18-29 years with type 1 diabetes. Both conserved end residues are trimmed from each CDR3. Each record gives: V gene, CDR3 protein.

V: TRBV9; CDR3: ASSVGARGQKTTNEKLF
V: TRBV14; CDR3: ASSLGGLGYEQY
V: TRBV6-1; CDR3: ASSELGLTYEQY
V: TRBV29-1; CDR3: SVGRLAGESSYNEQF
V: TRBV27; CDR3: ASRTGSTEAF
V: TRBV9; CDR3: ASSVGGGTIYNEQF
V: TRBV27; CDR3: ASRLEGAAYEQY
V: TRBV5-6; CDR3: ASSLEASGGLEQF
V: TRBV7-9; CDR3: ASSLIGGVPTDTQY
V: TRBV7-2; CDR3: ASSSPDRGGETQY
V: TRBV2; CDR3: ASRERYNEQF
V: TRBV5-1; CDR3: ASSLTSGGADTQY
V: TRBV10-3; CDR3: AIKEGSSPLH
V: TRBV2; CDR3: ASSDPGQENYGYT
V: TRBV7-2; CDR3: ASSLRQGNQPQH
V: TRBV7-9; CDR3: ASSIQGAGEAF
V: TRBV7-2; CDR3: ASSLAPSGYEQY
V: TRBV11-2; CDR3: ASSIWTGLNTEAF
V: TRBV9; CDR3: ASSVSQPGEQY
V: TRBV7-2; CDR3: ASSPSTGLDYGYT
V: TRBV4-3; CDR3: ASSQSAGRQDDEQF
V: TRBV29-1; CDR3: SAWAREASTDTQY
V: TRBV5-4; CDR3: ASSYRSPSYNEQF
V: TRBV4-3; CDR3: ASSRGVTDSYEQY
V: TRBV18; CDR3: ATSRQGNYGYT
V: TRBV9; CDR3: ASSWTGTGKETQY
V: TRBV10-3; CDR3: AIRQGFAATNEKLF
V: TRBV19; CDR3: ASQGEYQPQH
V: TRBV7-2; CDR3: ASSLGPSNYGYT
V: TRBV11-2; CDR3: ASSWAGRGETQY
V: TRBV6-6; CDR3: ASRRTGQGYT
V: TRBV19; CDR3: ASSFRTGGNTEAF
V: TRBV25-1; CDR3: ASRGQATYNEQF
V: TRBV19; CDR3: ASSIGQAEKLF
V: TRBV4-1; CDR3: ASGIQGDSPLH
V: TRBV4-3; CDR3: ASSQGDTDSLEQF
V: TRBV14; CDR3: ASSNSFEQY
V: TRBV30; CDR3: AWSVARYYEQY
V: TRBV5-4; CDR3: ASSLAGRGMETQY
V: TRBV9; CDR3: ASSVDYLPMDEQF
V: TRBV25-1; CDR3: ASSRLSGGDEQF
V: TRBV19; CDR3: ASSGRGKETQY
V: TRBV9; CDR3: ASSPRQTVNEQF
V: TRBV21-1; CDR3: ASSPPGGSRAF
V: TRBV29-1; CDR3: SVATGGKIYGYT
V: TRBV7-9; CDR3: ASSRTQKGGEQY
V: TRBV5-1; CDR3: ASSPLPVPYEQY
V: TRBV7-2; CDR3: ASSLAGRGNTDTQY